Listed below are T cell receptor beta chains from one sample, sequenced in a study of blood T cells in healthy people across ages. MiXCR, applied by TCRdb to the 5' RACE reads, yields one record per CDR3 protein. The table lists under 950,000 distinct CDR3 sequences, about 20% of them singletons, with around 22% in the top ten. Sequencing was done on a sample of blood. These receptors were taken from a man between 65 and 80 years old in good health. Each CDR3 is given with its conserved first and last residue. Fields, in order: D gene, J gene, clone size, V gene, CDR3 protein, CDR3 DNA. D genes are given only for firm matches. Clone size is not always given. Where it is, it says once, few, many or a class for expanded clones.

- TRBJ1-3 - TRBV30 CAGGERAGNTIYF TGTGCCGGAGGCGAGCGAGCTGGAAACACCATATATTTT
- TRBJ1-1 few TRBV6-1 CASSPTESTEAFF TGTGCCAGCAGTCCAACAGAGAGCACTGAAGCTTTCTTT
- TRBJ2-2 - TRBV3-1 CASSHFGSNTGELFF TGTGCCAGCAGCCACTTCGGATCGAACACCGGGGAGCTGTTTTTT
TRBD1 TRBJ1-1 few TRBV7-9 CASSLGGQGGKAFF TGTGCCAGCAGCTTAGGAGGACAGGGTGGGAAAGCTTTCTTT
- TRBJ2-5 - TRBV28 CASLSRLEDEQLF TGTGCCAGCCTTAGTCGCTTGGAGGATGAGCAGCTCTTC
- TRBJ2-3 few TRBV29-1 CSVEGPSTDTQYF TGCAGCGTTGAGGGGCCTAGCACAGATACGCAGTATTTT
- TRBJ1-5 many TRBV29-1 CSVGPGYSNQPQHF TGCAGCGTTGGCCCAGGATATAGCAATCAGCCCCAGCATTTT
TRBD2 TRBJ2-1 - TRBV7-2 CASSLVAGPVDEQFF TGTGCCAGCAGCTTAGTAGCGGGGCCTGTGGATGAGCAGTTCTTC
TRBD2 TRBJ2-7 - TRBV25-1 CASRPSGGTSYEQYF TGTGCCAGCAGACCTAGCGGGGGGACCTCCTACGAGCAGTACTTC
- TRBJ1-3 - TRBV7-2 CASSLAGTSQNTIYF TGTGCCAGCAGCTTAGCCGGGACCTCCCAAAACACCATATATTTT
- TRBJ2-3 few TRBV10-3 CAISGGQSSTDTQYF TGTGCCATCAGTGGCGGACAGTCGAGCACAGATACGCAGTATTTT
- TRBJ1-1 - TRBV21-1 CASSKGGGQLNTEAFF TGTGCCAGCAGCAAAGGGGGAGGACAGCTGAACACTGAAGCTTTCTTT
TRBD2 TRBJ2-1 - TRBV20-1 CSAVLAGDRGEQFF TGCAGTGCTGTTCTAGCGGGAGACCGAGGTGAGCAGTTCTTC
TRBD2 TRBJ2-3 few TRBV6-6 CASSNGWREVSDTQYF TGTGCCAGCAGCAATGGGTGGCGGGAGGTCTCAGATACGCAGTATTTT
TRBD1 TRBJ1-3 - TRBV10-3 CAIRTGASSGNTIYF TGTGCCATCAGGACAGGGGCCTCCTCTGGAAACACCATATATTTT
TRBD2 TRBJ2-5 - TRBV6-5 CASSYDRAGGQETQYF TGTGCCAGCAGTTACGATCGAGCGGGAGGCCAAGAGACCCAGTACTTC
TRBD1 TRBJ1-2 few TRBV6-5 CASSYSAGGVLGYTF TGTGCCAGCAGTTACTCGGCAGGGGGGGTATTAGGCTACACCTTC
TRBD2 TRBJ2-3 - TRBV5-5 CASSYSLATDTQYF TGTGCCAGCAGCTATTCACTAGCGACAGATACGCAGTATTTT
- TRBJ1-5 few TRBV6-5 CASRPDRDNQPQHF TGTGCCAGCAGACCAGACAGAGACAATCAGCCCCAGCATTTT
TRBD1 TRBJ1-2 few TRBV20-1 CSAGLRGHYPSYGYTF TGCAGTGCTGGGCTAAGGGGGCATTACCCATCCTATGGCTACACCTTC
- TRBJ2-1 - TRBV12-3/TRBV12-4 CASTDTTYNEQFF TGTGCCAGCACCGACACAACCTACAATGAGCAGTTCTTC
TRBD1 TRBJ1-4 - TRBV15 CATSQDRGREKLFF TGTGCCACCAGCCAGGACAGGGGGCGTGAAAAACTGTTTTTT
- TRBJ2-1 many TRBV7-2 CATAMSAYNEQFF TGTGCCACCGCAATGAGTGCCTACAATGAGCAGTTCTTC
- TRBJ2-5 - TRBV29-1 CSVDPGTKVGTQYF TGCAGCGTTGACCCCGGGACAAAAGTCGGGACCCAGTACTTC
- TRBJ2-3 few TRBV24-1 CATSDTQRDTQYF TGTGCCACCAGTGACACACAGAGGGATACGCAGTATTTT
TRBD1 TRBJ2-4 - TRBV6-2/TRBV6-3 CASTQLTGQRKNIQYF TGTGCCAGCACACAGTTGACGGGACAGCGAAAAAACATTCAGTACTTC
TRBD1 TRBJ1-4 few TRBV12-3/TRBV12-4 CASTPQGTVGEKLFF TGTGCCAGCACCCCTCAAGGGACAGTTGGTGAAAAACTGTTTTTT
- TRBJ2-5 - TRBV29-1 CSVARGEETQYF TGCAGCGTTGCTCGGGGAGAGGAGACCCAGTACTTC
TRBD2 TRBJ2-1 - TRBV3-1 CASSPGTSGRLDEQFF TGTGCCAGCAGCCCAGGGACTAGCGGGCGTCTTGATGAGCAGTTCTTC